The subject of this entry is one T cell receptor (beta chain). Its antigen is not identified. This entry comes from a study of T cell responses to AZD1222 COVID-19 vaccine. The V gene lost 1 base and the J gene lost 5 bases, with 7 bases spanning the gap. This CDR3 has 13 residues. Germline assignment: CDR1 LGHNT and CDR2 FRNRAP. Using immunoSEQ multiplex PCR, the repertoire was profiled, and TCRdb retains in-frame clones only, with some absent. The sample yields about 92,000 clones, around 86% seen once. Findings of the study overall: The repertoires were collected only after the peak T cell response. Among AZD1222 vaccinees, only 5 to 7 were seropositive at baseline.

This clonotype originated in an adult in good health. The sequencing used peripheral blood, collected on day 0 of AZD1222 vaccination. The chain employs TRBV12-5 and TRBJ2-3, with D unresolved. As DNA, the CDR3 is TGTGCTAGTGGTTTGGACTTCAAAGATACGCAGTATTTT. Translating gives CASGLDFKDTQYF.